What follows are 4 T cell receptor beta chains derived from one specimen sequenced in a study of identical twins. TCRdb recomputed calls from the 5' RACE reads with MiXCR, one row per CDR3 protein. The data show roughly 770,000 distinct CDR3 sequences, 18% seen once. This sample was also put to use in a study of T cells expressing NK-cell markers.

Sequenced material: PBMCs. The receptors originated from a woman aged 18-29 years in good health.

This clonotype was seen only a few times. The gene calls are TRBV18 and TRBJ2-1; D is unclear. Germline V lookup: CDR1 KGHSH, CDR2 LQKENI. CDR3 length: 16 amino acids. Trimming pared 0 bases from V and 4 bases from J, leaving 13 bases between. CDR3 sequence: CASSPPERYLYNEQFF. The CDR3 nucleotides are TGTGCCAGCTCACCACCGGAGAGGTATCTATACAATGAGCAGTTCTTC.

This clonotype was seen a handful of times. V is TRBV9 and J is TRBJ1-1, with D perhaps TRBD1 (6 bases). The CDR3 consists of 15 residues. V lost 0 bases and J lost 0, with 9 bases in between. Germline V CDR1 and CDR2: SGDLS, YYNGEE. CDR3 loop: CASSVETGLNTEAFF. The CDR3 bases are TGTGCCAGCAGCGTAGAGACAGGACTGAACACTGAAGCTTTCTTT. The variable domain in full, with the rest retrieved from reference TRBV9 and TRBJ1-1, is DSGVTQTPKHLITATGQRVTLRCSPRSGDLSVYWYQQSLDQGLQFLIQYYNGEERAKGNILERFSAQQFPDLHSELNLSSLELGDSALYFCASSVETGLNTEAFFGQGTRLTVV.

This clonotype was counted between two and nine times. The genes are TRBV20-1 and TRBJ2-1; 7 nucleotides align to TRBD2. CDR1 is DFQATT, CDR2 SNEGSKA, per germline (reference sequence). The CDR3 extends over 11 amino acids. The CDR3 region has the DNA TGCAGCGGGAGGATATCGGGTGAGCAGTTCTTC. It translates to CSGRISGEQFF.

This clonotype came up a few times. J is TRBJ2-1 and V is TRBV10-3; D call uncertain. The CDR3 spans 10 residues. Germline CDR1 is ENHRY and CDR2 is SYGVKD. Trimming cost V 10 bases and J 5 bases, with 6 bases left between them. The DNA for the CDR3 is TGTGCCACTGGGGACAATGAGCAGTTCTTC. As protein: CATGDNEQFF.